The entry that follows covers one T cell receptor beta chain sequence. The antigen remains undetermined. These data come from a study of shared clonotypes between healthy human individuals. Points from the study as a whole: A generally larger estimated richness was seen in naive subsets than in memory subsets. Non-shared clonotypes showed lower generation probabilities than clonotypes common to all four donors.

Every subset had its genomic DNA shared out evenly among several immunoSEQ plates. Assay: immunoSEQ multiplex PCR; the TCRdb copy retains only in-frame clones and omits some. The sample contains 2 million to 2.5 million clones, roughly 95% of which appear only once. Germline CDR1 SGHAT, CDR2 FQNNGV. The CDR3 is 12 residues long. After removal of 5 bases from V and 14 bases from J, the junction contained 11 bases not matched to a gene. The sequence derives from a man aged 18 to 35 in good health. The chain employs TRBV11-2 and TRBJ2-5; 7 bases align to TRBD1. The sequenced sample was naive CD4+ T cells sorted from blood. Described subset: CD45RA+ positively selected. The CDR3 bases are TGTGCCAGCAGCGTTCGGGACAGTATGAGCTACTTC. The encoded protein is CASSVRDSMSYF.